The 18 T cell receptor beta chains presented below share a single source sample, sequenced in a study of OX40 agonist ivuxolimab in advanced cancers. Here immunoSEQ multiplex PCR was the method, and the copy in TCRdb shows in-frame clones only, minus some. The sample has approximately 73,000 clones, about 88% seen once; the top ten hold 10% to 15%. Sequencing was performed on CD4+ or CD8+ T cells sorted from blood, taken in a trial of the OX40 agonist ivuxolimab. These receptors were taken from an adult with an advanced solid tumor such as melanoma, head and neck, liver or kidney cancer.

The rearrangement uses TRBV19 and TRBJ2-3; D might be TRBD1 (6 bases). Germline loops: CDR1 LNHDA, CDR2 SQIVND (reference sequence). Trimming stripped 6 bases from V and 1 base from J, with 20 bases between. The CDR3 spans 17 residues. This CDR3 reads CASSSVGAGRRTDTQYF. The CDR3 DNA reads as TGTGCCAGTAGCAGTGTGGGGGCGGGTCGACGCACAGATACGCAGTATTTT.

The rearrangement links TRBV4-2 to TRBJ2-7; TRBD2 might be the D (6 bases). Germline values: CDR1 LGHNA, CDR2 YNFKEQ. V was trimmed by 0 bases and J by 4 bases, leaving 16 bases between them. CDR3 length: 16 amino acids. The CDR3 spells CASSQEWGVGSYEQYF. CDR3 nucleotides: TGTGCCAGCAGCCAAGAGTGGGGGGTCGGGAGTTACGAGCAGTACTTC.

This chain uses TRBV10-1 with TRBJ1-1; D not resolved. CDR3 length: 13 amino acids. In germline, CDR1 is WNHNN, CDR2 SYGVQD (reference sequence). Trimming took off 5 bases at V and 1 base at J, with 8 bases between the two ends. The chain's CDR3 is CASSLARNTEAFF. In nucleotides, the CDR3 is TGCGCCAGCAGTCTGGCGAGGAACACTGAAGCTTTCTTT.

The chain couples TRBV9 to TRBJ2-7, with 7 bases lining up with TRBD1. Germline lookup yields CDR1 SGDLS and CDR2 YYNGEE. Trimming cost V 4 bases and J 2 bases; bases outside gene matches: 6. The CDR3 spans 14 residues. The CDR3 sequence: CASSPRDRPYEQYF. The CDR3 DNA reads TGTGCCAGCAGCCCCAGGGACAGACCCTACGAGCAGTACTTC.

The chain employs TRBV5-1 and TRBJ2-5; D not resolved. The CDR3 runs 12 residues. The V end lost 4 bases, the J end lost 2 bases, and 6 bases lay between the germline ends. Germline V gene lookup returns CDR1 SGHRS and CDR2 YFSETQ. CDR3 bases: TGCGCCAGCAGCGTGCAACAAGAGACCCAGTACTTC. Translated: CASSVQQETQYF.

The table lists this clone with a few counts. This chain connects TRBV6-1 to TRBJ1-1, with 8 bases that match TRBD1. Germline CDR1 is MNHNS and CDR2 is SASEGT. The CDR3 is 13 residues long. Unmatched junction bases numbered 4, after V lost 6 bases and J lost 4 bases. CDR3 nucleotide sequence: TGTGCCAGCAGCGACAGGGGAATCACTGAAGCTTTCTTT. This gives the protein CASSDRGITEAFF.

The chain is built from TRBV4-1 and TRBJ1-3, with TRBD1 matching over 8 bases. There are 16 residues in the CDR3. V dropped 2 bases and J dropped 2; count of bases not matched to a gene: 5. From germline, CDR1 is MGHRA and CDR2 YSYEKL. The DNA for the CDR3 is TGCGCCAGCAGCCAATCAGGACAGGGCGCTGGAAACACCATATATTTT. Translated: CASSQSGQGAGNTIYF.

The chain employs TRBV25-1 and TRBJ1-1; D unclear. The germline V gene encodes CDR1 MGHDK and CDR2 SYGVNS. There are 15 residues in the CDR3. V lost 6 bases and J 2 bases, leaving 16 bases between the germline ends. Here the CDR3 reads CASRASGGVNTEAFF. The DNA of the CDR3 is TGTGCCAGCAGAGCCTCCGGCGGGGTAAACACTGAAGCTTTCTTT.

This clone was seen once. The rearrangement joins TRBV5-1 to TRBJ2-3; 7 nucleotides match TRBD2. Trimming removed 5 bases from V and 5 bases from J; junction bases left unmatched: 20. The CDR3 has 18 residues. Germline V gene sequence: CDR1 SGHRS, CDR2 YFSETQ. DNA for the CDR3: TGCGCCAGCAGTTTCTTGGGTACGGGGGAGGGCCAGGTAGATACGCAGTATTTT. Translation gives CASSFLGTGEGQVDTQYF.

CDR3 sequence reads: CASSIHPGQATYEQYF. The DNA of the CDR3 is TGTGCCAGTAGTATACACCCAGGACAGGCCACCTACGAGCAGTACTTC. V and J are TRBV19 and TRBJ2-5; TRBD1 matches at 7 bases. The DNA end lines up better with TRBJ2-7; the J call may be wrong. The CDR3 sequence is 16 residues long. Germline values: CDR1 LNHDA, CDR2 SQIVND (reference sequence).

This clone has just a few counts. V and J are TRBV6-5 and TRBJ1-2; D may be TRBD1 (6 bases). Looked up from germline, CDR1 is MNHEY and CDR2 is SVGAGI. The CDR3 is 14 amino acids. Trimming took off 4 bases at V and 5 bases at J, with 14 bases between the two ends. This chain's CDR3 is CASSFVGGRYGYTF. In DNA form, the CDR3 reads TGTGCCAGCAGTTTCGTTGGGGGCAGGTATGGCTACACCTTC.

This chain connects TRBV12-5 to TRBJ1-2; TRBD1 agrees at 7 bases. This CDR3 is 15 amino acids long. The V gene's germline CDR1 is LGHNT and CDR2 FRNRAP. Trimming took 6 bases from V and 0 from J; bases not matched to a gene: 7. The CDR3 protein is CASGPGRGPNYGYTF. Written as DNA, the CDR3 is TGTGCTAGTGGCCCCGGGAGGGGGCCTAACTATGGCTACACCTTC. Variable domain in full (rest from reference TRBV12-5 and TRBJ1-2): DARVTQTPRHKVTEMGQEVTMRCQPILGHNTVFWYRQTMMQGLELLAYFRNRAPLDDSGMPKDRFSAEMPDATLATLKIQPSEPRDSAVYFCASGPGRGPNYGYTFGSGTRLTVV.

The chain employs TRBV7-2 and TRBJ1-6; 7 nucleotides line up with TRBD1. V lost 3 bases and J lost 11; bases outside the gene matches: 4. Per germline, CDR1 SGHTA and CDR2 FQGNSA. The CDR3 totals 13 residues. CDR3 residues: CASSLADRTPLHF. For the CDR3, the DNA is TGTGCCAGCAGCTTGGCGGACAGGACACCCCTCCACTTT.

The V and J genes are TRBV19 and TRBJ1-1, with 8 positions matching TRBD1. Germline values: CDR1 LNHDA, CDR2 SQIVND (reference sequence). This CDR3 is 14 amino acids long. V was clipped by 6 bases and J by 5 bases; unmatched bases: 8. Written as DNA, the CDR3 is TGTGCCAGTAGGACTGGACAGGGAGGAACTGAAGCTTTCTTT. This encodes CASRTGQGGTEAFF. Combining the CDR3 with reference TRBV19 and TRBJ1-1 gives the whole variable domain DGGITQSPKYLFRKEGQNVTLSCEQNLNHDAMYWYRQDPGQGLRLIYYSQIVNDFQKGDIAEGYSVSREKKESFPLTVTSAQKNPTAFYLCASRTGQGGTEAFFGQGTRLTVV.

The rearrangement joins TRBV9 to TRBJ2-3; D uncertain. V gave up 4 bases and J gave up 3 bases, with 9 bases separating them. The V gene's germline CDR1 is SGDLS and CDR2 YYNGEE. This CDR3 contains 13 residues. CDR3 loop: CASSPRATDTQYF. The CDR3 coding sequence is TGTGCCAGCAGCCCCCGGGCAACAGATACGCAGTATTTT.

A single count supports this clone. CDR3 residues: CASSSSETYNEQFF. The DNA for the CDR3 is TGTGCCAGCAGCTCCTCCGAGACATACAATGAGCAGTTCTTC. J is TRBJ2-1 and V is TRBV5-6; D is unclear. The germline V gene has CDR1 SGHDT and CDR2 YYEEEE. The CDR3 runs 14 residues. The V gene lost 3 bases and the J gene lost 4 bases, with 11 bases spanning the gap. The whole variable domain, filled in from reference TRBV5-6 and TRBJ2-1, reads DAGVTQSPTHLIKTRGQQVTLRCSPKSGHDTVSWYQQALGQGPQFIFQYYEEEERQRGNFPDRFSGHQFPNYSSELNVNALLLGDSALYLCASSSSETYNEQFFGPGTRLTVL.

The rearrangement joins TRBV9 to TRBJ2-1, with D possibly TRBD1 on 6 matching bases. V lost 0 bases, J lost 3 bases, and 16 bases lay in between. The germline V gene encodes CDR1 SGDLS and CDR2 YYNGEE. The CDR3 sequence is 17 residues long. CDR3: CASSVVGAATLYNEQFF. For the CDR3, the DNA is TGTGCCAGCAGCGTAGTGGGGGCAGCTACCCTCTACAATGAGCAGTTCTTC.

The chain recombines TRBV18 with TRBJ2-5; D is ambiguous. This CDR3 contains 11 residues. Germline lookup yields CDR1 KGHSH and CDR2 LQKENI. V gave up 5 bases and J gave up 2 bases, with 3 bases separating them. The CDR3 here is CASSNQETQYF. The CDR3 coding sequence is TGTGCCAGCTCAAATCAAGAGACCCAGTACTTC. The full variable domain, with the rest looked up from reference TRBV18 and TRBJ2-5, is NAGVMQNPRHLVRRRGQEARLRCSPMKGHSHVYWYRQLPEEGLKFMVYLQKENIIDESGMPKERFSAEFPKEGPSILRIQQVVRGDSAAYFCASSNQETQYFGPGTRLLVL.